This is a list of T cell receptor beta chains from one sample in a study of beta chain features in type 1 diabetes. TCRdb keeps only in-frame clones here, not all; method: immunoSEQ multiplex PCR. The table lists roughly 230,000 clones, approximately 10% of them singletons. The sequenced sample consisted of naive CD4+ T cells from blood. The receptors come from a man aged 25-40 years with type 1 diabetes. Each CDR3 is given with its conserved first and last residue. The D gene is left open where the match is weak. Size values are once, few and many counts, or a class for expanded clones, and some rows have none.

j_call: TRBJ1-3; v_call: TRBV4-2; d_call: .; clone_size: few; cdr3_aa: CASSLDSTSGNTIYF; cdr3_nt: TGTGCCAGCAGTCTGGACAGTACCTCTGGAAACACCATATATTTT
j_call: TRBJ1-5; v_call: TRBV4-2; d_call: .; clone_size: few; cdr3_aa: CASSQGQGWDQPQHF; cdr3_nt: TGTGCCAGCAGCCAAGGGCAGGGGTGGGATCAGCCCCAGCATTTT
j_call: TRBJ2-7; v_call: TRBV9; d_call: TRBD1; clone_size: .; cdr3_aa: CASGTATSHYEQYF; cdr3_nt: TGTGCCAGCGGGACAGCGACCAGCCACTACGAGCAGTACTTC
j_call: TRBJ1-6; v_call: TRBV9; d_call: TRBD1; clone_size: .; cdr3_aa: CASSLDRWNSPLHF; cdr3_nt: TGTGCCAGCAGCCTGGACAGGTGGAATTCACCCCTCCACTTT
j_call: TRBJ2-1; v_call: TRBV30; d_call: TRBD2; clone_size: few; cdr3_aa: CAWSGRGAGSSYNEQFF; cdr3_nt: TGTGCCTGGAGTGGGCGGGGAGCGGGGAGCTCCTACAATGAGCAGTTCTTC
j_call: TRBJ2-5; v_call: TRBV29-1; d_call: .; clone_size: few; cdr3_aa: CSVKGAQETQYF; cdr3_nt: TGCAGCGTGAAAGGGGCCCAAGAGACCCAGTACTTC
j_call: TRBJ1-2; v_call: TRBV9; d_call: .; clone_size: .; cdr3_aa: CASSASEGSHYGYTF; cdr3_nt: TGTGCCAGCAGCGCCTCCGAGGGTTCCCACTATGGCTACACCTTC
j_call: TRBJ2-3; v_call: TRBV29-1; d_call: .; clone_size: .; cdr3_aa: CSVDEGTDTQYF; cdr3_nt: TGCAGCGTTGACGAGGGTACAGATACGCAGTATTTT
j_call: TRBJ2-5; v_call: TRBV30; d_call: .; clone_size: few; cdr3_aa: CAWNQGGIQETQYF; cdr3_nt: TGTGCCTGGAACCAGGGGGGAATCCAAGAGACCCAGTACTTC
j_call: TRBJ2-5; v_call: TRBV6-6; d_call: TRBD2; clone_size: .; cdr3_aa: CASSLGLAGSQETQYF; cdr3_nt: TGTGCCAGCAGTCTGGGACTAGCGGGGTCCCAAGAGACCCAGTACTTC
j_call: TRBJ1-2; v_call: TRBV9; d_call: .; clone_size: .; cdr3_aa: CASSASTAKGNYGYTF; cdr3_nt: TGTGCCAGCAGCGCCTCGACAGCTAAAGGGAACTATGGCTACACCTTC
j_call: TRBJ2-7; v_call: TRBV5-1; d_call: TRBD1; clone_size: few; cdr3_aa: CASGKRQGTTYEQYF; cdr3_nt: TGCGCCAGCGGCAAAAGACAGGGTACGACCTACGAGCAGTACTTC
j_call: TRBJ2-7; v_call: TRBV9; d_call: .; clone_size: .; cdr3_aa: CASSVDQGAYEQYF; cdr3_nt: TGTGCCAGCAGCGTAGATCAGGGCGCCTACGAGCAGTACTTC
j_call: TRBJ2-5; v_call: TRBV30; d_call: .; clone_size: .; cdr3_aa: CAWSWGRETQYF; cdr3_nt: TGTGCCTGGAGTTGGGGGAGGGAGACCCAGTACTTC
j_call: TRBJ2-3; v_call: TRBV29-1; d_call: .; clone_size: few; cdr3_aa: CSVRSGVRTDTQYF; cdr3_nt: TGCAGCGTCCGCTCGGGGGTTAGGACAGATACGCAGTATTTT
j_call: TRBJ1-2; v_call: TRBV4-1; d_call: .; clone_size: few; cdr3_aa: CASSLDRGYTF; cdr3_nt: TGCGCCAGCAGCCTGGACAGAGGCTACACCTTC
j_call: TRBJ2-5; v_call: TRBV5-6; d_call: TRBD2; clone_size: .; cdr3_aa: CASSLRGGHRETQYF; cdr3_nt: TGTGCCAGCAGCTTGCGCGGGGGGCATCGAGAGACCCAGTACTTC
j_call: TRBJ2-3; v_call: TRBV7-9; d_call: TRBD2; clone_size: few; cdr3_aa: CASSPGEGGTDTQYF; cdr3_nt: TGTGCCAGCAGCCCCGGGGAGGGTGGCACAGATACGCAGTATTTT
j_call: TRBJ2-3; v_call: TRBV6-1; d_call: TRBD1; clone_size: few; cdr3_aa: CASSPGQRGTDTQYF; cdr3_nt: TGTGCCAGCAGCCCGGGACAGCGTGGCACAGATACGCAGTATTTT
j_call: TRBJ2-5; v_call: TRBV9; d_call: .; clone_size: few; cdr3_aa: CASSVQGGQETQYF; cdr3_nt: TGTGCCAGCAGCGTACAGGGGGGCCAAGAGACCCAGTACTTC
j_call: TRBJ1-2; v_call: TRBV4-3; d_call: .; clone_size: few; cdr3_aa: CASSLDRGYTF; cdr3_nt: TGCGCCAGCAGCCTGGACAGAGGCTACACCTTC
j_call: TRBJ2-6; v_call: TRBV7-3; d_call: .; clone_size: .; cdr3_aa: CASSLKVTSSGANVLTF; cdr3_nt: TGTGCCAGCAGCTTAAAGGTCACTAGCTCTGGGGCCAACGTCCTGACTTTC
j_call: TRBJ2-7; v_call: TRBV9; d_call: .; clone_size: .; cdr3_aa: CASSVEPFSYEQYF; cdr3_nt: TGTGCCAGCAGCGTAGAGCCTTTCTCCTACGAGCAGTACTTC
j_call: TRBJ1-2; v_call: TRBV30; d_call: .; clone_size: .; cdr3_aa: CAWSVQANYGYTF; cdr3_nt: TGTGCCTGGAGTGTTCAAGCAAACTATGGCTACACCTTC
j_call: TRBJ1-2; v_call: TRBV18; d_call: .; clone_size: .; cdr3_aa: CASSPPQGIGGYTF; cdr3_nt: TGTGCCAGCTCACCACCCCAGGGGATAGGCGGCTACACCTTC
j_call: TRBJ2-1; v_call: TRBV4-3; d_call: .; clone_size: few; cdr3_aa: CASSQEEGDEQFF; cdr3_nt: TGCGCCAGCAGCCAAGAAGAAGGGGATGAGCAGTTCTTC
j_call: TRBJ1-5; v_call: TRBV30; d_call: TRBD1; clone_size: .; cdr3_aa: CAWSPGGNQPQHF; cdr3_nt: TGTGCCTGGAGCCCAGGGGGGAATCAGCCCCAGCATTTT
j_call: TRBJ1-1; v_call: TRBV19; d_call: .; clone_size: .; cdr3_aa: CASSDRWTEAFF; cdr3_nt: TGTGCCAGTAGTGACAGGTGGACTGAAGCTTTCTTT
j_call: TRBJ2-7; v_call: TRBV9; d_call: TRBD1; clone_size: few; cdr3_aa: CASSVTGTATYEQYF; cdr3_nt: TGTGCCAGCAGCGTTACCGGGACAGCGACCTACGAGCAGTACTTC
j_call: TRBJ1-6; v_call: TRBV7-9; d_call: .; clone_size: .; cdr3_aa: CASRPPGGDSPLHF; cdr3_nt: TGTGCCAGCAGACCGCCGGGAGGCGATTCACCCCTCCACTTT
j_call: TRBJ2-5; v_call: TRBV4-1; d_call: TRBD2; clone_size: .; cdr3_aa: CASSQAGGREETQYF; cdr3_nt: TGCGCCAGCAGCCAGGCGGGGGGGCGGGAAGAGACCCAGTACTTC
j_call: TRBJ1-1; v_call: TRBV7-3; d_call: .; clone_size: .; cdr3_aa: CASSLGRNTEAFF; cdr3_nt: TGTGCCAGCAGCCTCGGGAGGAACACTGAAGCTTTCTTT
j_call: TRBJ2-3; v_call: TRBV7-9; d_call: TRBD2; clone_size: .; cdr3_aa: CASELAGSTDTQYF; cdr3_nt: TGTGCCAGCGAGCTAGCGGGATCCACAGATACGCAGTATTTT
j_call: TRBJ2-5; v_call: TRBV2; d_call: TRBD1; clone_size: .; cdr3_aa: CASSVLGTVQETQYF; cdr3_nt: TGTGCCAGCAGTGTTCTTGGGACAGTCCAAGAGACCCAGTACTTC
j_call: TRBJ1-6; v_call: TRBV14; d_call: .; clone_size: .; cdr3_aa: CASSPYRTAISNSPLHF; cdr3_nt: TGTGCCAGCAGCCCCTATCGGACTGCGATATCGAATTCACCCCTCCACTTT
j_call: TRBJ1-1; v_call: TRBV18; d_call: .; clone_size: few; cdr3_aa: CASSPLRGITEAFF; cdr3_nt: TGTGCCAGCTCACCATTGCGGGGGATTACTGAAGCTTTCTTT
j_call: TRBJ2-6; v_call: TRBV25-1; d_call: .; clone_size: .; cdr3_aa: CASSGWTTTSSGANVLTF; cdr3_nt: TGTGCCAGCAGTGGATGGACAACAACCTCCTCTGGGGCCAACGTCCTGACTTTC
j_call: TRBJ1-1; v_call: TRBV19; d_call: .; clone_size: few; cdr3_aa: CASSTQGHTEAFF; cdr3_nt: TGTGCCAGTAGTACCCAGGGGCACACTGAAGCTTTCTTT
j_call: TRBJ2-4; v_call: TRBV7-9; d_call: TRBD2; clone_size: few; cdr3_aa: CASSPGTSSRNIQYF; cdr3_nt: TGTGCCAGCAGCCCGGGGACTAGCTCAAGGAACATTCAGTACTTC
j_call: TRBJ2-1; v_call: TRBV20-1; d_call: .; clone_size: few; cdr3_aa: CSAREQLEQFF; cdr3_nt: TGCAGTGCTAGAGAACAGCTTGAGCAGTTCTTC
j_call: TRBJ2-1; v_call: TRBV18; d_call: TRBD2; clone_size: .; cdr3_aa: CASSPPRTSGGMNEQFF; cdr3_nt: TGTGCCAGCTCACCCCCTCGGACTAGCGGGGGGATGAATGAGCAGTTCTTC
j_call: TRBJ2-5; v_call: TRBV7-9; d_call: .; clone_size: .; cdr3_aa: CATNGGASWPLLQETQYF; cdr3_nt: TGTGCCACGAACGGAGGGGCTAGTTGGCCCCTCCTCCAAGAGACCCAGTACTTC